This record covers a single T cell receptor (beta chain). The sample comes from a study of blood T cell repertoires in COVID-19. Study in general: Samples taken during acute and convalescent COVID-19 were collected in the United States, Italy and Spain. The analysed material was cDNA or gDNA that came from T cells, B-cell-depleted T cells, or PBMCs.

Source study methods: Amplification of reference gene primers provided the estimated nucleated cell counts. The method was immunoSEQ multiplex PCR; TCRdb's version includes in-frame clones alone and lacks a portion of them. Clone size and V and J calls were adopted from that table, with D and trimming inferred from the DNA. Of 70,000 or so clones in the sample, around 86% were seen once. The CDR3 is made up of 16 amino acids. The germline CDR1 and CDR2 sequences are SGHDN and FVKESK. The V end was cut by 4 bases, the J end by 2 bases, with 14 bases between. The chain recombines TRBV14 with TRBJ2-2; possibly TRBD2 for D (6 bases). The sequenced sample consisted of peripheral blood. This TCR was recovered from a man in his forties or fifties with active COVID-19. CDR3 in amino acids: CASSRPRGPNTGELFF. The CDR3 nucleotides are TGTGCCAGCAGCCGACCGCGGGGACCTAACACCGGGGAGCTGTTTTTT.